This T cell receptor (beta chain) was found in a study of control samples from healthy donors and cancer patients. Produced via immunoSEQ multiplex PCR; TCRdb's table is partial and in-frame only. Here the sample spans some 120,000 clones, around nine tenths being singletons. J was trimmed by 4 bases and V by 6 bases; bases with no gene match: 11. The CDR3 length is 15 residues. Per germline, CDR1 MNHEY and CDR2 SVGAGI. This TCR derives from a man in his thirties or forties in good health. Sequencing input: blood. V usage is TRBV6-5 and J usage is TRBJ1-1, with TRBD1 identical over 7 bases. CDR3 sequence reads: CASSQGTVRITEAFF. CDR3 coding DNA: TGTGCCAGCAGCCAGGGGACAGTTCGGATCACTGAAGCTTTCTTT.